What follows describes a single TCR beta chain. Its cognate antigen is unknown. This record belongs to a study of T cell responses to AZD1222 COVID-19 vaccine. Findings of the study overall: An increase in Spike-specific TCR breadth and depth was observed after two AZD1222 doses.

Measured with immunoSEQ multiplex PCR; TCRdb has only the in-frame clones, and not every one. The profile shows some 140,000 clones, about 92% of them singletons. Germline-derived CDR1 and CDR2 are MDHEN and SYDVKM. CDR3 size: 15 residues. With 6 bases removed from V and 0 bases from J, the gap between germline ends came to 14 bases. The chain recombines TRBV28 with TRBJ1-1; unclear D gene. The source of this sequence is an adult in good health. This specimen was peripheral blood, taken on day 0 of AZD1222 vaccination. The CDR3 is CASSTRHTLNTEAFF. The CDR3 DNA follows: TGTGCCAGCAGCACTAGACACACCTTGAACACTGAAGCTTTCTTT.